This T cell receptor beta chain is from a study of control samples from healthy donors and cancer patients. CDR3 length: 15 residues. Germline-derived CDR1 and CDR2 are SGHNT and YYREEE (reference sequence). The V gene end was trimmed by 3 bases and the J gene end by 9 bases; junction bases not matched to a gene: 6. Sequencing used immunoSEQ multiplex PCR; TCRdb keeps in-frame clones, though not all of them. The sample lists 170,000 or so clones, around 90% seen once, with over 1.1% in the top ten. V usage is TRBV5-4 and J usage is TRBJ2-1, with 13 nucleotides matching TRBD2. Sequenced input: blood. The sequence was obtained from a woman aged 45 to 65 in good health. The CDR3, as DNA: TGTGCCAGCAGCTCGGGACTAGCGGGAAGGGGTGAGCAGTTCTTC. Its translation: CASSSGLAGRGEQFF. Using reference TRBV5-4 and TRBJ2-1 for the parts outside the CDR3, the full variable domain is ETGVTQSPTHLIKTRGQQVTLRCSSQSGHNTVSWYQQALGQGPQFIFQYYREEENGRGNFPPRFSGLQFPNYSSELNVNALELDDSALYLCASSSGLAGRGEQFFGPGTRLTVL.